The 10 T cell receptor beta chains given below trace back to one sample, sequenced in a study of shared clonotypes between healthy human individuals. Method: immunoSEQ multiplex PCR; TCRdb's copy keeps in-frame clones and lacks some. The profile shows roughly 220,000 clones, just over 65% of them singletons. Sequenced: memory CD4+ T cells sorted from blood. Subset indicated: CD45RA-negative fraction. The receptors here all came from a man aged 30 to 45 in good health.

J is TRBJ2-6 and V is TRBV5-1; 7 nucleotides line up with TRBD1. CDR3 length: 16 residues. The germline gives CDR1 SGHRS, CDR2 YFSETQ. Unmatched junction bases numbered 6, after V lost 4 bases and J lost 2 bases. CDR3 bases: TGCGCCAGCAGCGTAACCGGGACAGCTGGGGCCAACGTCCTGACTTTC. Its protein is CASSVTGTAGANVLTF.

In this sample, this clone turned up many times. At one end the junction does not follow the germline gene, possibly because of a read error. The chain recombines TRBV28 with TRBJ1-2; no clear D. Germline values: CDR1 MDHEN, CDR2 SYDVKM. CDR3 length: 11 amino acids. CDR3 sequence: CASSSPREQAF. The CDR3 DNA sequence: TGTGCCAGCAGCTCCCCCCGGGAGCAGGCCTTC.

The V call is TRBV6-5, the J call TRBJ2-2; the D gene is possibly TRBD1 (6 bases). The CDR3 covers 15 residues. V lost 4 bases and J lost 4, with 13 bases in between. Germline V gene lookup returns CDR1 MNHEY and CDR2 SVGAGI. CDR3 nucleotide sequence: TGTGCCAGCAGTTCAGGGGATCGTTCCACCGGGGAGCTGTTTTTT. This sequence encodes CASSSGDRSTGELFF.

The chain has TRBV2 and TRBJ2-2, with 9 nucleotides matching TRBD1. The CDR3 loop spans 17 amino acids. The trim removed 2 bases at V and 7 bases at J, leaving 11 bases unmatched. CDR1 and CDR2 (germline): SNHLY, FYNNEI. CDR3 in amino acids: CASSEHRTGDVDGELFF. In DNA form, the CDR3 reads TGTGCCAGCAGTGAACACAGGACAGGGGATGTGGACGGGGAGCTGTTTTTT. The whole variable domain, filled in from reference TRBV2 and TRBJ2-2, reads EPEVTQTPSHQVTQMGQEVILRCVPISNHLYFYWYRQILGQKVEFLVSFYNNEISEKSEIFDDQFSVERPDGSNFTLKIRSTKLEDSAMYFCASSEHRTGDVDGELFFGEGSRLTVL.

This clone has just a few counts. The V call is TRBV5-1, the J call TRBJ2-3; D uncertain. Trimming took 2 bases from V and 1 from J, leaving 11 bases between them. The CDR3 is 15 amino acids. Looked up from germline, CDR1 is SGHRS and CDR2 is YFSETQ. The CDR3 DNA is TGCGCCAGCAGCTTAAGGAATCTGGGCACAGATACGCAGTATTTT. Translation gives CASSLRNLGTDTQYF.

The chain has TRBV11-2 and TRBJ2-4, with 8 bases matching TRBD2. From germline, CDR1 is SGHAT and CDR2 FQNNGV. CDR3 length: 17 residues. J lost 8 bases, V lost 1 base, and 13 bases had no gene match. DNA for the CDR3: TGTGCCAGCAGCTTAGTAGCTTCGGGACTAGGGGGGGACATTCAGTACTTC. Amino acids: CASSLVASGLGGDIQYF.

This clone was seen more than once but under ten times. This chain connects TRBV11-2 to TRBJ2-5; 10 positions match TRBD2. J gave up 5 bases and V 6 bases, and 6 bases lay outside the gene matches. Per the germline V gene, CDR1 is SGHAT and CDR2 is FQNNGV. The CDR3 length is 14 residues. The CDR3 spells CASRGLAPRETQYF. In nucleotides, the CDR3 is TGTGCCAGCAGGGGACTAGCGCCTCGGGAGACCCAGTACTTC. The full variable domain, with the rest looked up from reference TRBV11-2 and TRBJ2-5, is EAGVAQSPRYKIIEKRQSVAFWCNPISGHATLYWYQQILGQGPKLLIQFQNNGVVDDSQLPKDRFSAERLKGVDSTLKIQPAKLEDSAVYLCASRGLAPRETQYFGPGTRLLVL.

The CDR3 loop reads CASSIVGFETQYF. In nucleotides, the CDR3 is TGTGCCAGTAGTATAGTAGGGTTTGAGACCCAGTACTTC. The chain recombines TRBV19 with TRBJ2-5; D not resolved. The V end lost 1 base, the J end lost 5 bases, and 8 bases lay between the germline ends. CDR1 LNHDA and CDR2 SQIVND come from the germline V gene (reference sequence). This CDR3 is built from 13 residues.

The chain has TRBV11-2 and TRBJ2-3, with 8 bases that match TRBD1. The CDR3 has 16 amino acids. In germline, CDR1 is SGHAT, CDR2 FQNNGV. The ends lost 2 bases at V and 3 bases at J; junction bases unmatched: 7. In DNA, the CDR3 is TGTGCCAGCAGCTTACTGGCAGGGGGCCAAACAGATACGCAGTATTTT. Protein product: CASSLLAGGQTDTQYF.

The rearrangement links TRBV7-8 to TRBJ1-1, with D possibly being TRBD1 (6 bases). V lost 4 bases, J lost 0 bases, and 18 bases lay in between. Germline CDR1 SGHVS, CDR2 FQNEAQ. The CDR3 contains 17 residues. The CDR3 DNA reads TGTGCCAGCAGCTCCCATAGGACAGTTAATGTGAACACTGAAGCTTTCTTT. The encoded protein is CASSSHRTVNVNTEAFF.